This T cell receptor beta chain derives from a study of blood T cell repertoires in COVID-19. Study at large: In each case, the material was cDNA or gDNA derived from T cells, B-cell-depleted T cells, or PBMCs.

This CDR3 is built from 13 residues. Trimming at V came to 3 bases and at J to 5 bases, leaving 2 bases not matched to a gene. Profiled with immunoSEQ multiplex PCR; TCRdb holds only in-frame clones, not every one. The table lists 250,000 to 350,000 clones, around 90% of them singletons. The gene calls are TRBV12-3 or TRBV12-4 and TRBJ1-2; 8 nucleotides agree with TRBD1. Specimen: peripheral blood. This clonotype was sampled from a man aged 18 to 29 with active or convalescent COVID-19. Written as DNA, the CDR3 is TGTGCCAGCAGTTTCCAGGGGGCTTATGGCTACACCTTC. Its protein is CASSFQGAYGYTF.